The clone carrying this T cell receptor (beta chain) was seen more than once but under ten times. The target antigen is unknown. V shed 4 bases and J 12 bases; nucleotides not matched to a gene: 8. The CDR3 contains 14 residues. Looked up from germline, CDR1 is MGHRA and CDR2 is YSYEKL. Cells sorted as Tregs were CD4+, CD25+ and CD127-/low. Study results and limitations: In terms of TCR gene usage, tumor memory CD4+ T cells clustered together with blood and lymph node memory CD4+ cells, as well as with lymph node naive CD4+ cells.

Constant-region reverse primers amplified full-length variable regions, followed by semi-nested Nested Universal Primer A PCR. TCRdb used MiXCR to reprocess the 5' RACE reads, holding one entry per CDR3 protein. This repertoire shows some 40,000 distinct CDR3 sequences, 22% found once; its top ten account for about 3.9%. Sequencing was carried out using Tregs sorted from a lymph node. The receptor was derived from a female donor with breast cancer. The J gene is TRBJ2-7, the V gene TRBV4-1; 14 bases map to TRBD2. The CDR3 here is CASSLGLAGEMAYF. As DNA, the CDR3 is TGCGCCAGCAGCCTGGGACTAGCGGGAGAGATGGCGTACTTC.